This T cell receptor beta chain was profiled in a study of T cells expressing NK-cell markers. The CDR3 is 18 amino acids. The germline gives CDR1 DFQATT, CDR2 SNEGSKA (reference sequence). TCRdb re-called the 5' RACE reads and gives one entry per CDR3 protein, without DNA. This table holds around 470,000 distinct CDR3 sequences. This chain links TRBV20-1 with TRBJ1-4; TCRdb picks TRBD1, but there is no DNA to check that call. The receptor's source is a woman aged 50 to 60 in good health. The sample comprised blood T cells: a sorted CD56 or NKG2C T cell subset, CD4+ or CD8+ T cells, or bulk PBMC T cells (not recorded which). The CDR3 reads CSARDPGQGAPINEKLFF.